The 7 T cell receptor beta chains in this list originate from one sample, sequenced in a study of blood T cell repertoires in COVID-19. The table came from immunoSEQ multiplex PCR; TCRdb's copy has only in-frame clones and leaves some out. Here the sample spans approximately 280,000 clones, 65% to 90% being singletons. The sequenced sample was peripheral blood. The source of these receptors is a man aged 45-65 years with active or convalescent COVID-19.

This chain joins TRBV7-3 and TRBJ2-3; a weak D match, TRBD2 (5 bases). CDR1 is SGHTA and CDR2 is FQGTGA in the germline V gene. The V and J ends lost 3 bases and 4 bases respectively, with 8 bases between them. This CDR3 has 13 amino acids. In DNA, the CDR3 is TGTGCCAGCAGCTTCCGCGGGTCAGATACGCAGTATTTT. Translated: CASSFRGSDTQYF.

The chain joins TRBV10-3 to TRBJ2-7, with TRBD2 matching over 11 bases. The germline CDR1 and CDR2 sequences are ENHRY and SYGVKD. The CDR3 sequence is 14 residues long. V lost 6 bases, J lost 6 bases, and 7 bases stayed unmatched. CDR3 sequence reads: CAIRTSGKEGEQYF. Here the CDR3 DNA reads TGTGCCATCAGGACTAGCGGGAAAGAGGGCGAGCAGTACTTC.

V and J are TRBV6-5 and TRBJ1-2; a weak D match, TRBD1 (5 bases). Germline V gives CDR1 MNHEY, CDR2 SVGAGI. V was cut by 6 bases and J by 3 bases, with 14 bases left in between. The CDR3 has 14 residues. The CDR3 region is CASSPGLAHYGYTF. In DNA, the CDR3 is TGTGCCAGCAGCCCGGGACTGGCCCACTATGGCTACACCTTC.

The V call is TRBV7-2, the J call TRBJ1-1; D call uncertain. The CDR3 totals 14 residues. V lost 5 bases and J lost 0, with 10 bases in between. Germline-derived CDR1 and CDR2 are SGHTA and FQGNSA. The CDR3 DNA reads as TGTGCCAGCAGCCCGCGACTGTTGAACACTGAAGCTTTCTTT. Amino acids: CASSPRLLNTEAFF.

The chain has TRBV7-8 and TRBJ2-5, with 7 bases that match TRBD2. This CDR3 spans 15 amino acids. Germline values: CDR1 SGHVS, CDR2 FQNEAQ. V lost 5 bases to trimming and J lost 5 bases; unmatched junction nucleotides: 11. Written as DNA, the CDR3 is TGTGCCAGCAGCCTCGCCGGGACTACACAGGAGACCCAGTACTTC. It is translated as CASSLAGTTQETQYF.

The V and J genes are TRBV19 and TRBJ2-1; 8 bases are a match to TRBD2. The CDR3 is 15 amino acids. The V and J ends lost 1 base and 4 bases, in that order; junction bases with no gene match: 3. From germline, CDR1 is LNHDA and CDR2 SQIVND (reference sequence). CDR3 coding DNA: TGTGCCAGTAGTATAGCGGGAGGGGCTTACAATGAGCAGTTCTTC. Protein product: CASSIAGGAYNEQFF. Based on the CDR3 plus reference TRBV19 and TRBJ2-1, the full variable domain is DGGITQSPKYLFRKEGQNVTLSCEQNLNHDAMYWYRQDPGQGLRLIYYSQIVNDFQKGDIAEGYSVSREKKESFPLTVTSAQKNPTAFYLCASSIAGGAYNEQFFGPGTRLTVL.

This rearrangement joins TRBV27 to TRBJ2-1; TRBD2 might be the D (7 bases). The germline V and J ends were trimmed by 2 bases and 9 bases, with 11 bases remaining between them. The CDR3 loop spans 13 amino acids. The V gene's germline CDR1 is MNHEY and CDR2 SMNVEV (reference sequence). The CDR3, as DNA: TGTGCCAGCAGTTTAGGGGGGGGCGGTGAGCAGTTCTTC. Its protein product is CASSLGGGGEQFF.